One and the same sample provided the 21 T cell receptor beta chains below, sequenced in a study of cytomegalovirus exposure and HLA in healthy donors. Primers for the PCR totalled 60 Vbeta and 13 Jbeta. Sequencing was performed with immunoSEQ multiplex PCR; in TCRdb, only in-frame clones are kept and a portion is missing. Among 100,000 or so clones, about 88% were seen once, and the ten largest hold under 2.5%. Source material: PBMCs. These receptors were collected from a man aged 18-30 years in good health and CMV-seronegative.

Notes on this clone: The same CDR3 also results from other DNA sequences found in this sample. This chain uses TRBV5-6 with TRBJ2-7; D remains ambiguous. Germline-derived CDR1 and CDR2 are SGHDT and YYEEEE. The CDR3 loop spans 11 amino acids. Trimming pared 2 bases from V and 3 bases from J, leaving 3 bases between. In nucleotides, the CDR3 is TGTGCCAGCAGCTTTAACTACGAGCAGTACTTC. Translated: CASSFNYEQYF. The full variable domain, completed using reference TRBV5-6 and TRBJ2-7, is DAGVTQSPTHLIKTRGQQVTLRCSPKSGHDTVSWYQQALGQGPQFIFQYYEEEERQRGNFPDRFSGHQFPNYSSELNVNALLLGDSALYLCASSFNYEQYFGPGTRLTVT.

V is TRBV5-1 and J is TRBJ1-2; 11 bases fit TRBD1. The CDR3 spans 15 residues. V lost 3 bases to trimming and J lost 6 bases; unmatched junction nucleotides: 7. CDR1 SGHRS and CDR2 YFSETQ come from the germline V gene. The CDR3 bases are TGCGCCAGCAGCTCTCCTCGGACAGGGGGCAATGGCTACACCTTC. Protein: CASSSPRTGGNGYTF.

V is TRBV29-1 and J is TRBJ1-2, with D perhaps matching TRBD1 (6 bases). Looked up from germline, CDR1 is SQVTM and CDR2 is ANQGSEA. The CDR3 is 11 residues long. Between the trimmed V and J ends, which lost 4 bases and 8 bases, there was a span of 11 bases. CDR3: CSVGYREGYTF. For the CDR3, the DNA is TGCAGCGTTGGATACAGGGAGGGCTACACCTTC.

The chain links TRBV7-6 to TRBJ2-2, with no clear D. The V end was cut by 10 bases, the J end by 1 base, with 10 bases between. CDR3 length: 13 residues. In germline, CDR1 is SGHVS, CDR2 FNYEAQ. CDR3 sequence: CATENRNTGELFF. The DNA for the CDR3 is TGTGCCACCGAGAACAGGAACACCGGGGAGCTGTTTTTT.

V is TRBV19 and J is TRBJ2-5, with D unresolved. Germline CDR1 and CDR2: LNHDA and SQIVND (reference sequence). The CDR3 runs to 11 residues. V was cut by 3 bases and J by 5 bases, with 4 bases left in between. The CDR3 sequence: CASSIRETQYF. The CDR3, as DNA: TGTGCCAGTAGTATTCGGGAGACCCAGTACTTC.

The V and J genes are TRBV13 and TRBJ2-7; TRBD2 aligns across 9 bases. CDR1 PRHDT and CDR2 FYEKMQ come from the germline V gene (reference sequence). Germline trimming cut 8 bases from V and 0 bases from J; bases unmatched to any gene: 17. CDR3 length: 18 amino acids. The chain's CDR3 is CASQAGGLGPLSSYEQYF. For the CDR3, the DNA is TGTGCCAGCCAAGCGGGAGGCCTAGGCCCCTTGAGCTCCTACGAGCAGTACTTC.

This clone occurred a few times. The CDR3 region has the DNA TGCAGCGTTGATTCCCGGACCCTCGTACCGGGACAGGGGAAATATGGCACAGATACGCAGTATTTT. Translated, it gives CSVDSRTLVPGQGKYGTDTQYF. This rearrangement joins TRBV29-1 to TRBJ2-3; TRBD1 matches at 10 bases. J gave up 1 base and V 3 bases, and 25 bases lay outside the gene matches. The CDR3 contains 22 residues. CDR1 is SQVTM, CDR2 ANQGSEA, per germline.

CDR3 residues: CASSLSWAGGLRTEAFF. The CDR3 bases are TGCGCCAGCAGCTTGAGTTGGGCAGGGGGCCTTCGCACTGAAGCTTTCTTT. The chain links TRBV5-1 to TRBJ1-1, with 8 bases matching TRBD1. The V and J ends lost 1 base and 4 bases, in that order; junction bases with no gene match: 12. The CDR3 consists of 17 residues. CDR1 and CDR2 (germline): SGHRS, YFSETQ.

This chain links TRBV5-1 with TRBJ2-7; 7 nucleotides agree with TRBD1. Looked up from germline, CDR1 is SGHRS and CDR2 is YFSETQ. CDR3 length: 14 residues. The V segment lost 4 bases and the J segment 6 bases; nucleotides outside the gene matches: 10. The chain's CDR3 is CASSASGTEGEQYF. The CDR3 bases are TGCGCCAGCAGCGCATCCGGGACAGAGGGCGAGCAGTACTTC.

Only one count was recorded for this clone. This rearrangement joins TRBV4-3 to TRBJ2-2; 7 nucleotides line up with TRBD2. The germline V gene encodes CDR1 LGHNA and CDR2 YSLEER. J lost 0 bases, V lost 1 base, and 5 bases had no gene match. The CDR3 length is 17 residues. This CDR3 reads CASSQGDTSANTGELFF. The CDR3 coding sequence is TGCGCCAGCAGCCAAGGAGATACTAGCGCGAACACCGGGGAGCTGTTTTTT.

This clone showed up just once. The J gene is TRBJ1-2, the V gene TRBV28, with TRBD1 matching 11 bases. Germline lookup yields CDR1 MDHEN and CDR2 SYDVKM. With V trimmed by 10 bases and J by 8 bases, 12 bases remained unmatched. This CDR3 contains 14 residues. The CDR3 region is CATSPGQGAQGYTF. DNA of the CDR3: TGTGCCACCTCCCCCGGACAGGGGGCGCAGGGCTACACCTTC.

This rearrangement joins TRBV7-9 to TRBJ2-1; the match to TRBD2 covers 7 bases. Germline lookup yields CDR1 SEHNR and CDR2 FQNEAQ (reference sequence). The J segment lost 5 bases and the V segment lost 5 bases, leaving 9 bases of the junction unmatched. The CDR3 length is 15 residues. In DNA, the CDR3 is TGTGCCAGCAGCCCCAGCGCTAGCGGTAACAATGAGCAGTTCTTC. Translated: CASSPSASGNNEQFF.

The chain links TRBV19 to TRBJ2-1; 10 bases are a match to TRBD2. J was trimmed by 8 bases and V by 4 bases; bases with no gene match: 11. This CDR3 contains 16 residues. Germline V CDR1 and CDR2: LNHDA, SQIVND (reference sequence). Written as DNA, the CDR3 is TGTGCCAGTAGTACCAGAGCGGGAGGGCTCAGCGATGAGCAGTTCTTC. Translated: CASSTRAGGLSDEQFF.

The chain is built from TRBV7-8 and TRBJ1-2; 9 nucleotides align to TRBD1. Germline CDR1 is SGHVS and CDR2 is FQNEAQ. The CDR3 loop spans 16 amino acids. Trimming cost V 5 bases and J 4 bases; bases outside gene matches: 11. CDR3 bases: TGTGCCAGCAGCCGCACAACAGGGGGCACGACCTATGGCTACACCTTC. Protein sequence: CASSRTTGGTTYGYTF.

The count of this clone is one. V gene TRBV6-1 combines with J gene TRBJ2-1, with TRBD2 as a possible D gene (8 bases). Trimming stripped 5 bases from V and 4 bases from J, with 15 bases between. Germline CDR1 and CDR2: MNHNS and SASEGT. This CDR3 has 15 residues. The DNA for the CDR3 is TGTGCCAGCAGTCCCAGGGGGACTAGTTACAATGAGCAGTTCTTC. Its protein is CASSPRGTSYNEQFF.

This clone was detected a few times. The chain couples TRBV29-1 to TRBJ1-2, with 7 bases fitting TRBD1. The junction had 6 bases not matched to a gene; V was cut back by 0 bases and J by 2 bases. Germline V gene sequence: CDR1 SQVTM, CDR2 ANQGSEA. The length of the CDR3 is 15 residues. Here the CDR3 DNA reads TGCAGCGTTGAAGAATTACAGGGGAACAACTATGGCTACACCTTC. Its translation: CSVEELQGNNYGYTF.

The sample holds a few counts of this clone. The V and J genes are TRBV5-6 and TRBJ1-5, with D possibly TRBD1 on 6 matching bases. This CDR3 has 16 residues. Germline CDR1 reads SGHDT; CDR2 reads YYEEEE. V was trimmed by 4 bases and J by 6 bases, leaving 20 bases between them. CDR3 amino acids: CASSTTRGGLGQPQHF. CDR3 sequence (DNA): TGTGCCAGCAGCACCACCCGGGGGGGCCTAGGTCAGCCCCAGCATTTT. Full variable domain (rest looked up from reference TRBV5-6 and TRBJ1-5): DAGVTQSPTHLIKTRGQQVTLRCSPKSGHDTVSWYQQALGQGPQFIFQYYEEEERQRGNFPDRFSGHQFPNYSSELNVNALLLGDSALYLCASSTTRGGLGQPQHFGDGTRLSIL.

In its sample, this clone was seen once. This rearrangement joins TRBV6-1 to TRBJ2-7; 7 nucleotides align to TRBD2. This CDR3 has 14 amino acids. The germline gives CDR1 MNHNS, CDR2 SASEGT. Germline trimming cut 4 bases from V and 2 bases from J; bases unmatched to any gene: 5. The chain's CDR3 is CASSGKRETYEQYF. CDR3 in DNA: TGTGCCAGCAGTGGTAAGCGGGAAACCTACGAGCAGTACTTC.

This clone was picked up one time. This rearrangement joins TRBV5-8 to TRBJ1-5; 7 nucleotides match TRBD1. Trimming cost V 2 bases and J 1 base; bases outside gene matches: 6. CDR3 length equals 16 residues. Germline V gene data show CDR1 as SGHTS and CDR2 as YDEGEE. CDR3 sequence: CASSLPWDSSNQPQHF. The CDR3 DNA sequence: TGTGCCAGCAGCTTACCCTGGGACAGCAGCAATCAGCCCCAGCATTTT.

The chain employs TRBV18 and TRBJ1-3, with D possibly matching TRBD1 (5 bases). The CDR3 is made up of 16 amino acids. Germline CDR1 and CDR2: KGHSH and LQKENI. The V gene lost 2 bases and the J gene lost 1 base, with 12 bases spanning the gap. In nucleotides, the CDR3 is TGTGCCAGCTCACCATACGACAGTTCGTCTGGAAACACCATATATTTT. It translates to CASSPYDSSSGNTIYF.

The V gene is TRBV5-1, the J gene TRBJ2-5; a possible D gene is TRBD1 (7 bases). V gave up 7 bases and J gave up 2 bases, with 15 bases separating them. The CDR3 consists of 14 residues. Germline assignment: CDR1 SGHRS and CDR2 YFSETQ. In DNA, the CDR3 is TGCGCCAGCCGCCCAGGGGGGATACAAGAGACCCAGTACTTC. Translated, it gives CASRPGGIQETQYF.